This T cell receptor (beta chain) is drawn from a study of Tregs in tolerant kidney transplant recipients. Study-wide context: Related graft donors supplied nonmyeloablative bone marrow transplants, and mixed chimerism was transient.

This clone was picked up a small number of times. What it binds is not known. Measured with immunoSEQ multiplex PCR; TCRdb has only the in-frame clones, and not every one. The sample yields about 15,000 clones, around 53% seen once. FACS sorting followed a roughly six-day coculture of CFSE-labeled recipient PBMCs with irradiated graft donor PBMCs. Sequencing was performed on CD4+ T cells from blood cultured with allogeneic cells, taken before the transplant. This clonotype was sampled from a human patient who received a combined kidney and bone marrow transplant.

This chain's CDR3 is CASSSGLGNTEAFF. CDR3 nucleotides: TGTGCCAGCAGCTCAGGGCTCGGGAACACTGAAGCTTTCTTT. The chain is built from TRBV6-1 and TRBJ1-1; weak D call: TRBD1 (5 bases). V was trimmed by 6 bases and J by 1 base, leaving 12 bases between them. The CDR3 runs to 14 residues. The germline gives CDR1 MNHNS, CDR2 SASEGT.